A single T cell receptor (beta chain) is shown here with its context. This sample is drawn from a study of blood T cell repertoires in COVID-19. Generated by immunoSEQ multiplex PCR, the TCRdb table keeps only in-frame clones and is missing some. In the table there are over 20,000 clones, around 72% of which are singletons. The sequenced sample consisted of peripheral blood. The TCR originated in a woman older than 75 with acute or convalescent COVID-19.

As DNA, the CDR3 is TGTGCCAGCAGTTTGAATTGGTGGGGCTACTCCTACGAGCAGTACTTC. This translates into CASSLNWWGYSYEQYF. V gene TRBV27 combines with J gene TRBJ2-7, with a tentative D call TRBD1 (5 bases). The CDR3 runs to 16 residues. The germline CDR1 and CDR2 sequences are MNHEY and SMNVEV (reference sequence). The V end lost 3 bases, the J end lost 0 bases, and 15 bases lay between the germline ends.